These T cell receptor beta chains were read from a single sample in a study of beta chain features in type 1 diabetes. Clones were read by immunoSEQ multiplex PCR, and TCRdb kept only the in-frame ones, dropping some. The data contain about 340,000 clones, around 7.6% of them singletons. The sequencing input was central memory CD4+ T cells from blood. The receptors originated from a woman between 18 and 30 years old in good health. Each CDR3 is given with its conserved first and last residue. The order of the fields is V gene, J gene, clone size, D gene, CDR3 DNA, CDR3 protein. D genes are given only for firm matches. Clone size appears in some rows only: once, few, many, or a class for an expanded clone.

>TRBV18|TRBJ1-2|NA|NA
TGTGCCAGTTCGACCGCGGAAATCTACGGCTACACCTTC
CASSTAEIYGYTF
>TRBV7-2|TRBJ2-1|few|TRBD1
TGTGCCAGCAGCGAACAGGGGTACAAGTACAATGAGCAGTTCTTC
CASSEQGYKYNEQFF
>TRBV6-5|TRBJ1-2|few|TRBD1
TGTGCCATCAGTATGGACAGGTTCCAAGGCTACACCTTC
CAISMDRFQGYTF
>TRBV5-1|TRBJ2-3|few|NA
TGCGCCAGCAGCGGCTCGACAGGACAAGCAGATACGCAGTATTTT
CASSGSTGQADTQYF
>TRBV10-3|TRBJ2-7|few|TRBD1
TGTGCCATCAGTGAGTCGAGGGGGACAGGGACCTACGAGCAGTACTTC
CAISESRGTGTYEQYF
>TRBV7-9|TRBJ2-7|NA|TRBD2
TGTGCCAGCAGCTTAACTAGCGGCAGCTCCTACGAGCAGTACTTC
CASSLTSGSSYEQYF
>TRBV4-2|TRBJ2-3|NA|NA
TGTGCCAGCAGCCAAGCTAACTCTCAGAGCGCAGATACGCAGTATTTT
CASSQANSQSADTQYF
>TRBV29-1|TRBJ2-1|NA|TRBD2
TGCAGCGTTGAAGACCCGCTAGCGGGCTCCTACAATGAGCAGTTCTTC
CSVEDPLAGSYNEQFF
>TRBV11-2|TRBJ2-7|NA|TRBD1
TGTGCCAGCAGCCCCGGGACAGGGACTCCCTACGAGCAGTACTTC
CASSPGTGTPYEQYF
>TRBV4-3|TRBJ2-5|few|NA
TGCGCCAGCAGCCAACGGGCGCGGGGAGAGACCCAGTACTTC
CASSQRARGETQYF
>TRBV28|TRBJ2-4|NA|NA
TGTGCCAGCAGCCCGACAGACTTCAAAAACATTCAGTACTTC
CASSPTDFKNIQYF
>TRBV2|TRBJ1-1|NA|NA
TGTGCCAGCAGGGCCCGGGGTCGGGGCGCTGAAGCTTTCTTT
CASRARGRGAEAFF
>TRBV6-1|TRBJ1-5|NA|NA
TGTGCCAGCGGAAGGGTTCAGCCCCAGCATTTT
CASGRVQPQHF
>TRBV7-2|TRBJ2-1|many|TRBD2
TGTGCCAGCAGCCCGGGACTAGCTCATGAGCAGTTCTTC
CASSPGLAHEQFF
>TRBV11-2|TRBJ1-2|NA|TRBD1
TGTGCCAGCAGCCTTGGGACAGGACATGGAGGCTACACCTTC
CASSLGTGHGGYTF
>TRBV19|TRBJ2-1|NA|TRBD1
TGTGCCAGTAGTTTGGACAGGTGGAATGAGCAGTTCTTC
CASSLDRWNEQFF
>TRBV7-9|TRBJ2-3|few|NA
TGTGCCAGCAGCTTATACCGGGGACCAGATACGCAGTATTTT
CASSLYRGPDTQYF
>TRBV5-1|TRBJ2-1|few|NA
TGCGCCAGCAGCTCGACCGGGACCTCGGGCGAGCAGTTCTTC
CASSSTGTSGEQFF
>TRBV5-1|TRBJ2-5|NA|NA
TGCGCCAGCAGCCTGGGGACCGTTCAAGAGACCCAGTACTTC
CASSLGTVQETQYF
>TRBV11-2|TRBJ2-1|few|NA
TGTGCCAGCAGCTTATCGCCAGGGTTACAATATGAGCAGTTCTTC
CASSLSPGLQYEQFF
>TRBV27|TRBJ1-2|NA|TRBD1
TGTGCCAGCAGTTCGCAACGACAGGGTGGGAATGGCTACACCTTC
CASSSQRQGGNGYTF
>TRBV4-1|TRBJ2-3|NA|TRBD1
TGCGCCAGCAGCCGTCGGACAGGGACGGATACGCAGTATTTT
CASSRRTGTDTQYF
>TRBV5-1|TRBJ2-3|NA|TRBD2
TGCGCCAGCACGTGGCGGGAGTCAGATACGCAGTATTTT
CASTWRESDTQYF
>TRBV27|TRBJ2-7|few|NA
TGTGCCAGCAGGGCCTACGAGCAGTACTTC
CASRAYEQYF
>TRBV28|TRBJ2-3|NA|TRBD2
TGTGCCAGCAGTTCCATAGCGGGAGGTCAAGATACGCAGTATTTT
CASSSIAGGQDTQYF
>TRBV7-9|TRBJ2-4|many|TRBD2
TGTGCCAGCAGGGGACTAGCGGGAGGGGACATTCAGTACTTC
CASRGLAGGDIQYF
>TRBV9|TRBJ2-3|NA|NA
TGTGCCAGCAGCGTAGGGCTAGGGGCAGATACGCAGTATTTT
CASSVGLGADTQYF
>TRBV5-6|TRBJ2-2|few|TRBD1
TGTGCCAGCAGAAGGGACAGGGACACCGGGGAGCTGTTTTTT
CASRRDRDTGELFF
>TRBV7-2|TRBJ2-7|few|NA
TGTGCCAGCAGCTTAGGGAACAGGCGGTACGAGCAGTACTTC
CASSLGNRRYEQYF
>TRBV28|TRBJ1-1|NA|NA
TGTGCCAGCAGAAGAGGACAGAACACTGAAGCTTTCTTT
CASRRGQNTEAFF
>TRBV5-1|TRBJ2-3|few|NA
TGCGCCAGCAGCTTTTCCCTAGGGACTAGCACAGATACGCAGTATTTT
CASSFSLGTSTDTQYF
>TRBV18|TRBJ2-3|NA|TRBD1
TGTGCCAGCTCACCCGGGACAGGGCTCAATTCACCTAGAGATACGCAGTATTTT
CASSPGTGLNSPRDTQYF
>TRBV7-8|TRBJ2-7|few|NA
TGTGCCAGCAACCCTGGAGGCTCCTACGAGCAGTACTTC
CASNPGGSYEQYF
>TRBV11-2|TRBJ1-1|few|NA
TGTGCCAGCAGCTTACCCGGCAGCTGGATTCCACTCTTT
CASSLPGSWIPLF
>TRBV15|TRBJ2-3|NA|NA
TGTGCCACCAGCAGAGATCTTCGGTCAGGTGGCACAGATACGCAGTATTTT
CATSRDLRSGGTDTQYF
>TRBV7-9|TRBJ1-2|NA|NA
TGTGCCAGCAGCCACGATCGTGGGCGCCGTGGCTACACCTTC
CASSHDRGRRGYTF
>TRBV2|TRBJ1-1|NA|TRBD1
TGTGCCAGCAGTGGACAGGGAATGAACACTGAAGCTTTCTTT
CASSGQGMNTEAFF
>TRBV19|TRBJ1-2|many|NA
TGTGCCAGCAGGGATGAAATCTATGGCTACACCTTC
CASRDEIYGYTF
>TRBV6-6|TRBJ1-2|NA|NA
TGTGCCAGCAGTCCCAGCCCACCAATCGGCGGCTACACCTTC
CASSPSPPIGGYTF
>TRBV4-2|TRBJ2-5|few|NA
TGTGCCAGCAGCCAGCCCCGACTTAGGTCTAGCGTTAATCAAGAGACCCAGTACTTC
CASSQPRLRSSVNQETQYF
>TRBV11-3|TRBJ2-7|few|TRBD2
TGTGCCAGCACCCACTTTTGGCTAGCGGATTACGAGCAGTACTTC
CASTHFWLADYEQYF
>TRBV7-2|TRBJ2-1|few|NA
TGTGCCAGCAGCTTAGGAGCTTGGGAGGAAAAGCAGTTCTTC
CASSLGAWEEKQFF
>TRBV7-2|TRBJ2-7|many|NA
TGTGCCAGCAGCTCCAAGCACGAGCAGTACTTC
CASSSKHEQYF
>TRBV7-2|TRBJ1-2|NA|TRBD1
TGTGCCAGCAGCTTAGCCTACGGACAGGTCTATGGCTACACCTTC
CASSLAYGQVYGYTF
>TRBV7-3|TRBJ1-2|NA|NA
TGTGCCAGCAGCCTCTCGGACGGTTTTGGCTACACCTTC
CASSLSDGFGYTF
>TRBV6-5|TRBJ1-1|NA|TRBD1
TGTGCCATCAGCCCGGGACAGGGGAGGTCTGAAGCTTTCTTT
CAISPGQGRSEAFF
>TRBV11-1|TRBJ2-5|few|TRBD1
TGTGCCAGCAGCTTGGGACAGGGAGGGACCCAGTACTTC
CASSLGQGGTQYF
>TRBV5-1|TRBJ2-1|NA|TRBD2
TGCGCCAGCAGCGGAGGATGGACTAGCGGGAGGATGGATGAGCAGTTCTTC
CASSGGWTSGRMDEQFF
>TRBV15|TRBJ1-4|NA|NA
TGTGCCACCAGCAGAGACTTCAGCGGAAAACTGTTTTTT
CATSRDFSGKLFF
>TRBV6-1|TRBJ2-3|NA|NA
TGTGCCAGCAGTGGACAACAGGGCTTGTGGGGCGCGGATACGCAGTATTTT
CASSGQQGLWGADTQYF
>TRBV7-3|TRBJ2-4|NA|NA
TGTGCCAGCAGCCCAACGAGGGCAGCGCCAACTTACATCCTAGCCAAAAACATTCAGTACTTC
CASSPTRAAPTYILAKNIQYF
>TRBV19|TRBJ1-1|NA|TRBD1
TGTGCCGTCCATTCGGGTCAGGGGGGTCGGGACACTGAAGCTTTCTTT
CAVHSGQGGRDTEAFF
>TRBV5-1|TRBJ1-4|NA|NA
TGCGCCAGCAGCTTGACGTGGGGTACTAATGAAAAACTGTTTTTT
CASSLTWGTNEKLFF
>TRBV2|TRBJ2-1|NA|TRBD1
TGTGCCAGCACCGAGTGGGACAGGGGGATCAATGAGCAGTTCTTC
CASTEWDRGINEQFF
>TRBV28|TRBJ2-5|NA|TRBD1
TGTGCCAGCAGTCCATGGACAGGGGGCTTATGGGAGACCCAGTACTTC
CASSPWTGGLWETQYF
>TRBV7-9|TRBJ2-1|NA|TRBD2
TGTGCCAGCAGTACTAGCGGTTCATACAATGAGCAGTTCTTC
CASSTSGSYNEQFF
>TRBV21-1|TRBJ1-5|many|NA
TGTGCCAGCAGCGTTCACAGGGCAAGTCAGCCCCAGCATTTT
CASSVHRASQPQHF